The source of this TCR beta chain is a study of blood T cell repertoires in COVID-19. CDR1 and CDR2 (germline): SGHKS, YYEKEE (reference sequence). Between the trimmed V and J ends, which lost 3 bases and 5 bases, there was a span of 14 bases. The CDR3 covers 14 residues. Cohorts were based on clinical histories the participants reported. The recovered donors of Cohort 3 showed two negative PCRs, clearance, or symptom resolution. This table comes from immunoSEQ multiplex PCR, and its TCRdb copy is limited to in-frame clones, with some not included. The sample has fewer than 200,000 clones; 82% are singletons.

The chain combines TRBV5-5 with TRBJ1-1; D uncertain. The clonotype was recovered from a man aged 60 to 75 who had recovered from COVID-19. The sequencing sample was made of PBMCs or T cells enriched from blood (not recorded which). In DNA form, the CDR3 reads TGTGCCAGCAGCTCCCGGGAATGGGGAACTGAAGCTTTCTTT. Its translation: CASSSREWGTEAFF.